This TCR beta chain was found in a study of T cell responses to AZD1222 COVID-19 vaccine. The length of the CDR3 is 16 residues. V lost 4 bases to trimming and J lost 2 bases, with 15 bases between them. Germline V lookup: CDR1 SGHVS, CDR2 FQNEAQ. Data came from immunoSEQ multiplex PCR; TCRdb stores just in-frame clones and leaves some out. Found here are around 30,000 clones, over 90% of them singletons; the top ten hold 8% to 9%. The chain employs TRBV7-8 and TRBJ2-1; D not resolved. The source is an adult in good health. The sequenced sample was peripheral blood, obtained on day 0 of AZD1222 vaccination. The DNA for the CDR3 is TGTGCCAGCAGCTCTCTGCCGCCCGGACCCTACAATGAGCAGTTCTTC. Protein: CASSSLPPGPYNEQFF.